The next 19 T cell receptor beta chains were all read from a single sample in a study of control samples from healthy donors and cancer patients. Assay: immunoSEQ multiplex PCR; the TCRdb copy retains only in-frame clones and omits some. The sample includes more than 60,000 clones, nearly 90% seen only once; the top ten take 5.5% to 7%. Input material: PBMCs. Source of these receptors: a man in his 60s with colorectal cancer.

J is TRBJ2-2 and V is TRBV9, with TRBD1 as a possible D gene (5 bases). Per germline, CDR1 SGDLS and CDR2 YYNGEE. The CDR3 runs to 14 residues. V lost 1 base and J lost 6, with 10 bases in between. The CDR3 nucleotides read TGTGCCAGCAGCGTACAGGGTCGATCCGGGGAGCTGTTTTTT. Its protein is CASSVQGRSGELFF.

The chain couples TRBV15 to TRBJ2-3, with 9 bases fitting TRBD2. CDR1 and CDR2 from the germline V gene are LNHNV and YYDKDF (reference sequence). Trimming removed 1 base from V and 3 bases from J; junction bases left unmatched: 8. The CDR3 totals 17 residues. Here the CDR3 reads CATSRAPRGGTTDTQYF. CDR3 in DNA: TGTGCCACCAGCAGAGCTCCGCGGGGGGGCACGACAGATACGCAGTATTTT.

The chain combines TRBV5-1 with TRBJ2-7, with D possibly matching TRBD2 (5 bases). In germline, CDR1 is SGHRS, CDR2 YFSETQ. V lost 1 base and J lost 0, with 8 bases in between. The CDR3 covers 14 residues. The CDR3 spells CASSLLANSYEQYF. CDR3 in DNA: TGCGCCAGCAGCTTGCTAGCCAACTCCTACGAGCAGTACTTC.

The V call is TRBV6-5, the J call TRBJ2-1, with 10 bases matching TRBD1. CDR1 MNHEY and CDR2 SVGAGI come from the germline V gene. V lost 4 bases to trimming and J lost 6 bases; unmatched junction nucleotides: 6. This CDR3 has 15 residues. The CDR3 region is CASSSGTGVSNEQFF. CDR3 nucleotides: TGTGCCAGCAGTTCCGGGACAGGGGTTAGCAATGAGCAGTTCTTC.

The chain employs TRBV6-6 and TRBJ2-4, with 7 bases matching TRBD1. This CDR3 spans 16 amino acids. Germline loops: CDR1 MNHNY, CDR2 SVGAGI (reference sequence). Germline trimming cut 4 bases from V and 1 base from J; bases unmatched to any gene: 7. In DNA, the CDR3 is TGTGCCAGCAGTTCCTCGACAGGGCGCGCCAAAAACATTCAGTACTTC. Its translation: CASSSSTGRAKNIQYF.

In DNA, the CDR3 is TGTGCCAGCAGCCCGAACCTGTTCATGAACACTGAAGCTTTCTTT. Encoded protein: CASSPNLFMNTEAFF. The V call is TRBV7-9, the J call TRBJ1-1; D not resolved. Between the trimmed V and J ends, which lost 5 bases and 0 bases, there was a span of 13 bases. The CDR3 runs 15 residues. The germline CDR1 and CDR2 sequences are SEHNR and FQNEAQ (reference sequence).

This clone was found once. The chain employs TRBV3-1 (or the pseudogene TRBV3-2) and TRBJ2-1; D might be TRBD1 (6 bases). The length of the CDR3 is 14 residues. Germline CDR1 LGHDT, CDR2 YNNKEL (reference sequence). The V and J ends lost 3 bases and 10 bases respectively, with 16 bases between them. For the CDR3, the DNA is TGTGCCAGCAGCCACGAGTTCTCGAGGGGGGAGCAGTTCTTC. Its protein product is CASSHEFSRGEQFF.

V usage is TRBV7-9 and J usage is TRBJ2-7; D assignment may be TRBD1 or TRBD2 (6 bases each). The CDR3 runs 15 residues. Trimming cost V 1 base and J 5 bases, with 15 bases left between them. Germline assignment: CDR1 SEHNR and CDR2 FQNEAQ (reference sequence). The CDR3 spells CASSLGGGGIDEQYF. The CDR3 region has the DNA TGTGCCAGCAGCTTAGGTGGAGGGGGGATCGACGAGCAGTACTTC.

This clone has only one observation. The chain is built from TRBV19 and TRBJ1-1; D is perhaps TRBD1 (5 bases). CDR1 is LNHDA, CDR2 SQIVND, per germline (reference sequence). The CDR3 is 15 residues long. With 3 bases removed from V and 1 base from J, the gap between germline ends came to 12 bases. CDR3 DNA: TGTGCCAGTAGTATCATCGGGAGGGGGAACACTGAAGCTTTCTTT. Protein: CASSIIGRGNTEAFF.

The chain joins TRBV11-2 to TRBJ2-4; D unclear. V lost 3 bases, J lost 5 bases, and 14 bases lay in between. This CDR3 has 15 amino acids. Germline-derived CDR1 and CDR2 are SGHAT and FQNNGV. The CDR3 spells CASSFNPSMENIQYF. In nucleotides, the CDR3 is TGTGCCAGCAGCTTTAACCCCTCTATGGAAAACATTCAGTACTTC.

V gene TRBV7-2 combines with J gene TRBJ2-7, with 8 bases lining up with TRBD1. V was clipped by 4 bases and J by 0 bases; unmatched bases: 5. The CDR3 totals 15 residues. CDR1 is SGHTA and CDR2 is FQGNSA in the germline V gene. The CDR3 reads CASSWGQVHSYEQYF. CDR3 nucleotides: TGTGCCAGCAGCTGGGGACAGGTCCACTCCTACGAGCAGTACTTC.

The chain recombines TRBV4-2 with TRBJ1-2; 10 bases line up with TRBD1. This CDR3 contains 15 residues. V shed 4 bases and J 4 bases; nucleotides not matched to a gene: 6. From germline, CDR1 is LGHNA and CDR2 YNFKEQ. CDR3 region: CASSLETGGVYGYTF. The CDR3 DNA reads TGTGCCAGCAGCCTCGAGACAGGGGGCGTCTATGGCTACACCTTC.

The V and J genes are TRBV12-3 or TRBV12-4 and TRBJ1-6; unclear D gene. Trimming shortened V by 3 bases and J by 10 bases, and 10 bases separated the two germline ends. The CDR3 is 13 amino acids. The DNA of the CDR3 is TGTGCCAGCAGTTTTGGCCCCCCCTCACCCCTCCACTTT. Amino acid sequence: CASSFGPPSPLHF.

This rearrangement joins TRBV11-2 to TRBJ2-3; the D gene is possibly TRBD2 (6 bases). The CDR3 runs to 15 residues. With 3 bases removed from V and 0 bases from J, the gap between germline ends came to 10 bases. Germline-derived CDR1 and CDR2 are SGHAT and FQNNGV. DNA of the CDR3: TGTGCCAGCAGCTTGGTGCGGGAAAGCACAGATACGCAGTATTTT. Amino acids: CASSLVRESTDTQYF.

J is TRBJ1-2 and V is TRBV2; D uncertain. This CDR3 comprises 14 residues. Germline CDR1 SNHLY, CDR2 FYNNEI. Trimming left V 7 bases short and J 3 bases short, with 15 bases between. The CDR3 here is CASTGLSYYYGYTF. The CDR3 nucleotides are TGTGCCAGCACTGGGCTGAGTTACTACTATGGCTACACCTTC.

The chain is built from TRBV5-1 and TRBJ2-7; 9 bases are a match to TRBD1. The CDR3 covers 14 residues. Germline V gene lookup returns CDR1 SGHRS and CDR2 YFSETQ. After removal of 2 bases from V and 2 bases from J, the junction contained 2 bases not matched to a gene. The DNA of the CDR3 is TGCGCCAGCAGCTTAGGGACAGGGACCTACGAGCAGTACTTC. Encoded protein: CASSLGTGTYEQYF.

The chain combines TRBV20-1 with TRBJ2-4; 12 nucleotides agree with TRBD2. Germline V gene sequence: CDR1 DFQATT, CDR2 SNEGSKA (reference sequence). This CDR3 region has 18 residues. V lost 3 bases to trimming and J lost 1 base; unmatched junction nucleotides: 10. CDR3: CSASRLAGGPGAKNIQYF. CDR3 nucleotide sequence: TGCAGTGCTAGTCGGCTAGCGGGGGGGCCGGGGGCCAAAAACATTCAGTACTTC.

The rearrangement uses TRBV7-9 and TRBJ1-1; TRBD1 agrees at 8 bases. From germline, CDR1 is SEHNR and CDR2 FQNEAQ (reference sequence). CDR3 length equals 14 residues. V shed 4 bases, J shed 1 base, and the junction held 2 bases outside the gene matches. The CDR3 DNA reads TGTGCCAGCAGCTATACAGGGGGGAACACTGAAGCTTTCTTT. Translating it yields CASSYTGGNTEAFF.

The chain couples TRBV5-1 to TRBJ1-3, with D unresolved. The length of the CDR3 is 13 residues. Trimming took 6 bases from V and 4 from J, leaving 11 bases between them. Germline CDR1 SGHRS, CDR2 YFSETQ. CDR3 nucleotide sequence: TGCGCCAGCACGACAACTCCGGGAAACACCATATATTTT. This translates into CASTTTPGNTIYF.